The rows below give T cell receptor beta chains drawn from one sample of a study of blood T cell repertoires in COVID-19. Clones were read by immunoSEQ multiplex PCR, and TCRdb kept only the in-frame ones, dropping some. The sample shows hundreds of thousands of clones, roughly nine tenths of them seen only once. The source material was PBMCs or T cells enriched from blood (not recorded which). The receptors here all came from a woman between 35 and 50 years old who had recovered from COVID-19. The CDR3 runs from the conserved cysteine through the conserved F or W. The order of the fields is clone size, D gene, J gene, V gene, CDR3 protein, CDR3 DNA. D genes are given only for firm matches. The size field is filled for only some rows; it gives once, few, many or a size class.

size: few; D: TRBD1; J: TRBJ1-6; V: TRBV6-5; CDR3: CASSTTTGVFSPLHF; DNA: TGTGCCAGCAGTACCACGACAGGGGTCTTTTCACCCCTCCACTTT
size: NA; D: NA; J: TRBJ2-6; V: TRBV28; CDR3: CASKRHSSGANVLTF; DNA: TGTGCCAGCAAACGACATTCTTCTGGGGCCAACGTCCTGACTTTC
size: NA; D: TRBD2; J: TRBJ2-6; V: TRBV4-1; CDR3: CASSQEGRTGGVSGANVLTF; DNA: TGCGCCAGCAGCCAAGAAGGGAGAACGGGAGGAGTCTCTGGGGCCAACGTCCTGACTTTC
size: NA; D: NA; J: TRBJ1-5; V: TRBV18; CDR3: CASSLRENQPQHF; DNA: TGTGCCAGCTCACTTCGCGAGAATCAGCCCCAGCATTTT
size: NA; D: NA; J: TRBJ1-4; V: TRBV28; CDR3: CASSSTDSAREKLFF; DNA: TGTGCCAGCAGTTCCACGGACAGCGCACGAGAAAAACTGTTTTTT
size: NA; D: NA; J: TRBJ2-7; V: TRBV7-3; CDR3: CASSPTSGIGPQYF; DNA: TGTGCCAGCAGCCCAACTAGTGGGATCGGACCGCAGTACTTC
size: NA; D: NA; J: TRBJ2-7; V: TRBV28; CDR3: CASSSWTLTYEQYF; DNA: TGTGCCAGCAGTTCTTGGACTCTTACCTACGAGCAGTACTTC
size: NA; D: TRBD2; J: TRBJ2-1; V: TRBV9; CDR3: CASSVSGGSVYEQFF; DNA: TGTGCCAGCAGCGTATCGGGCGGGAGTGTCTATGAGCAGTTCTTC
size: once; D: NA; J: TRBJ1-1; V: TRBV7-9; CDR3: CASSSRVDTEAFF; DNA: TGTGCCAGCAGCTCTAGAGTTGACACTGAAGCTTTCTTT
size: NA; D: TRBD2; J: TRBJ2-4; V: TRBV18; CDR3: CASSPGRAGVKNIQYF; DNA: TGTGCCAGCTCACCAGGACGGGCGGGAGTCAAAAACATTCAGTACTTC
size: NA; D: TRBD2; J: TRBJ2-5; V: TRBV29-1; CDR3: CSVEVGLAVRETQYF; DNA: TGCAGCGTTGAAGTGGGACTAGCTGTTCGAGAGACCCAGTACTTC
size: NA; D: NA; J: TRBJ2-7; V: TRBV12-3/TRBV12-4; CDR3: CASSSRYEQYF; DNA: TGTGCCAGCAGTTCCCGCTACGAGCAGTACTTC
size: NA; D: TRBD2; J: TRBJ2-2; V: TRBV27; CDR3: CASSLLTSGYTGELFF; DNA: TGTGCCAGCAGTTTACTAACTAGCGGGTACACCGGGGAGCTGTTTTTT
size: NA; D: TRBD1; J: TRBJ2-3; V: TRBV5-1; CDR3: CASSLGQGRGTDTQYF; DNA: TGCGCCAGCAGCCTTGGACAGGGGAGGGGCACAGATACGCAGTATTTT
size: NA; D: NA; J: TRBJ1-1; V: TRBV18; CDR3: CASSTQGGTEAFF; DNA: TGTGCCAGCTCAACACAGGGAGGCACTGAAGCTTTCTTT
size: NA; D: NA; J: TRBJ2-7; V: TRBV5-1; CDR3: CASSLVGGERYEQYF; DNA: TGCGCCAGCAGCTTGGTTGGCGGGGAACGCTACGAGCAGTACTTC
size: NA; D: TRBD1; J: TRBJ1-4; V: TRBV6-5; CDR3: CASRDRGLGEKLFF; DNA: TGTGCCAGCAGAGACAGGGGGCTGGGCGAAAAACTGTTTTTT
size: NA; D: NA; J: TRBJ1-4; V: TRBV4-1; CDR3: CASSQEGGKLFF; DNA: TGCGCCAGCAGCCAAGAGGGGGGAAAACTGTTTTTT
size: NA; D: TRBD1; J: TRBJ2-2; V: TRBV14; CDR3: CASSLTGGPGELFF; DNA: TGTGCCAGCAGCTTAACAGGGGGCCCCGGGGAGCTGTTTTTT
size: NA; D: TRBD2; J: TRBJ2-2; V: TRBV5-1; CDR3: CASSLGLAGLVGELFF; DNA: TGCGCCAGCAGCCTGGGACTAGCGGGACTGGTCGGGGAGCTGTTTTTT
size: NA; D: TRBD1; J: TRBJ2-5; V: TRBV28; CDR3: CASSSRTGTSQETQYF; DNA: TGTGCCAGCAGCTCCCGGACAGGGACCTCCCAAGAGACCCAGTACTTC
size: once; D: NA; J: TRBJ2-1; V: TRBV7-2; CDR3: CASSLVGGSSYNEQFF; DNA: TGTGCCAGCAGCTTAGTAGGGGGAAGCTCCTACAATGAGCAGTTCTTC
size: NA; D: NA; J: TRBJ1-1; V: TRBV19; CDR3: CASSTGGFTEAFF; DNA: TGTGCCAGTAGCACCGGGGGATTCACTGAAGCTTTCTTT
size: NA; D: NA; J: TRBJ2-6; V: TRBV19; CDR3: CASTRGISPSSGANVLTF; DNA: TGTGCCAGTACCCGGGGTATTTCCCCATCCTCTGGGGCCAACGTCCTGACTTTC
size: NA; D: NA; J: TRBJ1-1; V: TRBV28; CDR3: CASSRGWTEAFF; DNA: TGTGCCAGCAGCAGAGGGTGGACTGAAGCTTTCTTT
size: NA; D: NA; J: TRBJ1-2; V: TRBV7-9; CDR3: CASSTLGGWDYGYTF; DNA: TGTGCCAGCAGCACTCTCGGGGGGTGGGACTATGGCTACACCTTC
size: once; D: TRBD1; J: TRBJ1-3; V: TRBV28; CDR3: CASRKLGTGWRNTIYF; DNA: TGTGCCAGCAGGAAATTAGGGACAGGGTGGAGAAACACCATATATTTT
size: few; D: TRBD1; J: TRBJ2-1; V: TRBV7-9; CDR3: CASSLARGPYNEQFF; DNA: TGTGCCAGCAGCTTAGCCAGGGGGCCATACAATGAGCAGTTCTTC
size: once; D: NA; J: TRBJ2-7; V: TRBV18; CDR3: CASSPPPLHPSYEQYF; DNA: TGTGCCAGCTCACCACCGCCGTTACACCCCTCCTACGAGCAGTACTTC
size: NA; D: NA; J: TRBJ2-2; V: TRBV2; CDR3: CASSRESTGELFF; DNA: TGTGCCAGCAGCCGGGAGAGCACCGGGGAGCTGTTTTTT
size: NA; D: NA; J: TRBJ1-1; V: TRBV28; CDR3: CASSLFLNRNTEAFF; DNA: TGTGCCAGCAGTTTATTCTTAAACAGAAACACTGAAGCTTTCTTT
size: NA; D: NA; J: TRBJ2-2; V: TRBV14; CDR3: CASSRPGVPGAGELFF; DNA: TGTGCCAGCAGCCGGCCGGGGGTCCCAGGTGCCGGGGAGCTGTTTTTT
size: NA; D: NA; J: TRBJ2-4; V: TRBV10-1; CDR3: CASSESPGKNIQYF; DNA: TGCGCCAGCAGTGAGTCTCCGGGAAAAAACATTCAGTACTTC
size: NA; D: NA; J: TRBJ2-2; V: TRBV28; CDR3: CASLGHSNTGELFF; DNA: TGTGCCAGCCTTGGACACTCTAACACCGGGGAGCTGTTTTTT
size: NA; D: NA; J: TRBJ1-1; V: TRBV27; CDR3: CASSPITGKEAFF; DNA: TGTGCCAGCAGTCCGATAACAGGGAAGGAAGCTTTCTTT
size: NA; D: NA; J: TRBJ2-5; V: TRBV4-1; CDR3: CASSQPDSLQETQYF; DNA: TGCGCCAGCAGCCAACCGGACAGTCTTCAAGAGACCCAGTACTTC
size: NA; D: TRBD2; J: TRBJ2-1; V: TRBV7-3; CDR3: CASSLLLAGVDEQFF; DNA: TGTGCCAGCAGCTTACTCCTAGCGGGAGTTGATGAGCAGTTCTTC
size: NA; D: NA; J: TRBJ2-7; V: TRBV4-1; CDR3: CASSQDRSARSYEQYF; DNA: TGCGCCAGCAGCCAAGATCGAAGCGCCCGCTCCTACGAGCAGTACTTC
size: NA; D: TRBD1; J: TRBJ1-1; V: TRBV2; CDR3: CASSLRQGDFTEAFF; DNA: TGTGCCAGCAGCCTTAGACAGGGGGACTTCACTGAAGCTTTCTTT
size: NA; D: TRBD2; J: TRBJ2-1; V: TRBV7-3; CDR3: CASSDPGATSGRYNEQFF; DNA: TGTGCCAGCAGCGACCCAGGGGCCACTAGCGGCCGATACAATGAGCAGTTCTTC
size: NA; D: NA; J: TRBJ1-3; V: TRBV13; CDR3: CASSLYEESGNTIYF; DNA: TGTGCCAGCAGCCTCTACGAGGAGTCTGGAAACACCATATATTTT
size: NA; D: TRBD1; J: TRBJ2-7; V: TRBV20-1; CDR3: CSASGQGVGEQYF; DNA: TGCAGTGCCAGTGGACAGGGGGTGGGCGAGCAGTACTTC
size: NA; D: TRBD2; J: TRBJ2-7; V: TRBV12-3/TRBV12-4; CDR3: CASRGGSYEQYF; DNA: TGTGCCAGCAGGGGAGGGTCCTACGAGCAGTACTTC
size: NA; D: TRBD2; J: TRBJ2-1; V: TRBV28; CDR3: CASRPSGPHEQFF; DNA: TGTGCCAGCAGACCTAGCGGGCCCCATGAGCAGTTCTTC
size: NA; D: TRBD1; J: TRBJ2-6; V: TRBV5-4; CDR3: CASSSKTGGAGANVLTF; DNA: TGTGCCAGCAGCTCCAAGACAGGGGGCGCTGGGGCCAACGTCCTGACTTTC
size: NA; D: NA; J: TRBJ1-2; V: TRBV28; CDR3: CATVKQGWGYTF; DNA: TGTGCCACCGTTAAACAGGGTTGGGGCTACACCTTC
size: NA; D: NA; J: TRBJ1-5; V: TRBV19; CDR3: CASSRRRQGDQPQHF; DNA: TGTGCCAGTAGTAGAAGGCGTCAGGGCGATCAGCCCCAGCATTTT
size: NA; D: NA; J: TRBJ2-1; V: TRBV4-1; CDR3: CATLPGGGEGGEQFF; DNA: TGCGCCACCCTCCCTGGCGGCGGAGAGGGCGGTGAGCAGTTCTTC
size: once; D: NA; J: TRBJ2-3; V: TRBV7-2; CDR3: CASSPWGQVDTDTQYF; DNA: TGTGCCAGCAGCCCCTGGGGGCAGGTGGACACAGATACGCAGTATTTT
size: NA; D: NA; J: TRBJ2-3; V: TRBV19; CDR3: CASSGLAPSTDTQYF; DNA: TGTGCCAGTAGTGGCCTAGCGCCTAGCACAGATACGCAGTATTTT